This T cell receptor (beta chain) originates from a study of blood T cell repertoires in COVID-19. Study information: Samples taken during acute and convalescent COVID-19 were collected in the United States, Italy and Spain. Sample material is recorded as cDNA or gDNA derived from T cells, B-cell-depleted T cells, or PBMCs.

Original processing notes: Estimates of nucleated cell counts were drawn from the amplification of reference gene primers. Libraries were prepared by immunoSEQ multiplex PCR; TCRdb keeps only in-frame clonotypes and omits some of them. V and J calls and clone size are as listed in that table; D and trimming were resolved from the DNA. This table holds about 23,000 clones, about 92% found once. Unmatched junction bases numbered 0, after V lost 0 bases and J lost 5 bases. Looked up from germline, CDR1 is SGDLS and CDR2 is YYNGEE. The CDR3 is made up of 13 amino acids. Sample: peripheral blood. The receptor was derived from a human donor in a cohort sampled during active COVID-19. The genes are TRBV9 and TRBJ1-1; 8 nucleotides agree with TRBD1. CDR3 loop: CASSVGQGTEAFF. CDR3 sequence (DNA): TGTGCCAGCAGCGTAGGACAGGGGACTGAAGCTTTCTTT.